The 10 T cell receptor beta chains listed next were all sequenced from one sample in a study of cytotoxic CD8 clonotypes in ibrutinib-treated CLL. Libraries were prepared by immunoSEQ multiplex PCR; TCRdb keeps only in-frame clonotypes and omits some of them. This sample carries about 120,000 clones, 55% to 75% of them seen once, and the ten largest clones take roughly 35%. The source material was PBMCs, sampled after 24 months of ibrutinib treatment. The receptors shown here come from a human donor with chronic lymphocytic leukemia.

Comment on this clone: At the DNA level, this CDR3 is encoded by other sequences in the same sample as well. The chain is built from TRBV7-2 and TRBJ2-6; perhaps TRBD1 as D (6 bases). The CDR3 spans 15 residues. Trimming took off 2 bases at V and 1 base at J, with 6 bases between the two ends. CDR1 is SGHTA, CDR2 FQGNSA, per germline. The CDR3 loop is CASSLRGSGANVLTF. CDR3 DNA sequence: TGTGCCAGCAGCTTAAGGGGGTCTGGGGCCAACGTCCTGACTTTC.

The CDR3 DNA follows: TGTGCCAGCATCATGGGGAACACCGGGGAGCTGTTTTTT. This codes for CASIMGNTGELFF. The rearrangement uses TRBV2 and TRBJ2-2; no firm D call. Trimming took 7 bases from V and 1 from J, leaving 7 bases between them. CDR3 length: 13 amino acids. Germline lookup yields CDR1 SNHLY and CDR2 FYNNEI.

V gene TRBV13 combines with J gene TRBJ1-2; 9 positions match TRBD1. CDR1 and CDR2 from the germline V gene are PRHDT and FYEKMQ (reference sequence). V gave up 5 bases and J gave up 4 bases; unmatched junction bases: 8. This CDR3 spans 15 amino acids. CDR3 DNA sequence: TGTGCCAGCAGCCTCCGGACAGGGGCGGGCTATGGCTACACCTTC. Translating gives CASSLRTGAGYGYTF.

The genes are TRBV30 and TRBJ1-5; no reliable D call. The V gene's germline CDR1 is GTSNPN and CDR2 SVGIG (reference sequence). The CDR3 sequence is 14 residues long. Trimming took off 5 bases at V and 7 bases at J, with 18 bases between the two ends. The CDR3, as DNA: TGTGCCTGGGGTTCCGGGTCCCTCGGACAGCCCCAGCATTTT. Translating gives CAWGSGSLGQPQHF. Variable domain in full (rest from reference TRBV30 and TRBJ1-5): SQTIHQWPATLVQPVGSPLSLECTVEGTSNPNLYWYRQAAGRGLQLLFYSVGIGQISSEVPQNLSASRPQDRQFILSSKKLLLSDSGFYLCAWGSGSLGQPQHFGDGTRLSIL.

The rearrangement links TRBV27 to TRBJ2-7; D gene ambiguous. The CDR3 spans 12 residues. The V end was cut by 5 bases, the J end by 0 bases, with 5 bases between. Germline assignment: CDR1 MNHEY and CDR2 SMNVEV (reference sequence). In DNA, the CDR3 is TGTGCCAGCAGTCCCCACTCCTACGAGCAGTACTTC. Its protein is CASSPHSYEQYF.

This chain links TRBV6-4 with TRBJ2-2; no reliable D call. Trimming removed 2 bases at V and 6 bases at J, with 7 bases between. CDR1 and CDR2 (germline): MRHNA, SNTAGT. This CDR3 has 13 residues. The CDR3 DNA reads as TGTGCCAGCAGTGACGACCAAGCCGGGGAGCTGTTTTTT. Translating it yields CASSDDQAGELFF.

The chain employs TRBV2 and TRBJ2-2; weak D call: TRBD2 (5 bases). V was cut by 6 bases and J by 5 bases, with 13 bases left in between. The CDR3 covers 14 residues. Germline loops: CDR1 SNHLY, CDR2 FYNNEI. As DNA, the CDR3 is TGTGCCAGCAGAGTTGAGGAGGTTACCGGGGAGCTGTTTTTT. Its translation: CASRVEEVTGELFF.

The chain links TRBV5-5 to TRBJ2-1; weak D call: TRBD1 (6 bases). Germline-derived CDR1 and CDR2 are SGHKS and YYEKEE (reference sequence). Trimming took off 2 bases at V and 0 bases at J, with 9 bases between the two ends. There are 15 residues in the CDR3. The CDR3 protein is CASSLGGISYNEQFF. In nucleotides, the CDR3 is TGTGCCAGCAGCTTAGGGGGAATCTCCTACAATGAGCAGTTCTTC.

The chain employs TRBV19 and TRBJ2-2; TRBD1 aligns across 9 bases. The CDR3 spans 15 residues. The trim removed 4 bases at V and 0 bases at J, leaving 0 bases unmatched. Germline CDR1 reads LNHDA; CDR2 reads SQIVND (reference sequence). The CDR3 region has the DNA TGTGCCAGTAGTAGACAGGGGGCGAACACCGGGGAGCTGTTTTTT. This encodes CASSRQGANTGELFF.

CDR3 coding DNA: TGTGCCAGCAGCTTAACGGGACACAACAATGAGCAGTTCTTC. The encoded protein is CASSLTGHNNEQFF. The chain uses TRBV7-3 and TRBJ2-1; D is possibly TRBD1 (6 bases). This CDR3 has 14 amino acids. Trimming stripped 0 bases from V and 5 bases from J, with 8 bases between. Looked up from germline, CDR1 is SGHTA and CDR2 is FQGTGA.